The 20 T cell receptor beta chains reported below all come from one sample, sequenced in a study of T cell repertoires in cytomegalovirus infection. Which antigens these TCRs recognize remains unknown. In TCRdb, the reads were re-called with MiXCR into one record per CDR3 protein. The table lists roughly 990,000 distinct CDR3 sequences, around 32% of them singletons. The source was cultured CD8+ T cells from PBMCs, collected from culture after CMV antigen stimulation. The receptor source for this set is a human donor in good health (CMV status not recorded). Some clones in this sample may be carry-over from other donors' samples.

The chain recombines TRBV19 with TRBJ2-3, with D perhaps being TRBD1 or TRBD2 (6 bases each). The CDR3 has 16 amino acids. With 4 bases removed from V and 4 bases from J, the gap between germline ends came to 18 bases. Per the germline V gene, CDR1 is LNHDA and CDR2 is SQIVND (reference sequence). As DNA, the CDR3 is TGTGCCAGTAGTAAAAGCCGGGGGCCGAAACCAGATACGCAGTATTTT. Translating gives CASSKSRGPKPDTQYF.

This clonotype was observed a handful of times. V usage is TRBV7-8 and J usage is TRBJ2-5; either TRBD1 or TRBD2 may fit D (6 bases each). The ends were cut back, 5 bases at V and 5 bases at J, with 15 bases in the middle. Germline V gene data show CDR1 as SGHVS and CDR2 as FQNEAQ. The CDR3 is made up of 14 amino acids. The CDR3 sequence is CASSRLGGVETQYF. CDR3 nucleotide sequence: TGTGCCAGCAGCCGTTTGGGGGGCGTGGAGACCCAGTACTTC.

In its sample, this clonotype was seen a few times. The rearrangement uses TRBV28 and TRBJ2-1, with TRBD2 as a possible D gene (6 bases). This CDR3 spans 15 amino acids. Trimming pared 6 bases from V and 3 bases from J, leaving 15 bases between. Germline CDR1 is MDHEN and CDR2 is SYDVKM. CDR3 nucleotides: TGTGCCAGCAGCGCCCTAGCGCCGAGCTACAATGAGCAGTTCTTC. It is translated as CASSALAPSYNEQFF.

As to this clonotype: This could be a read error, since a much larger clone is one nucleotide away. This chain uses TRBV7-2 with TRBJ2-2; D is undetermined. The germline V gene has CDR1 SGHTA and CDR2 FQGNSA. CDR3 size: 14 residues. Between the trimmed V and J ends, which lost 1 base and 5 bases, there was a span of 8 bases. CDR3 nucleotides: TGTACCAGCAGCTTAGGGACCTGGACCGGGGAGCTGTTTTTT. This codes for CTSSLGTWTGELFF.

V gene TRBV7-2 combines with J gene TRBJ1-1, with D maybe TRBD1 (5 bases). With 1 base removed from V and 11 bases from J, the gap between germline ends came to 17 bases. The CDR3 contains 14 residues. Germline V lookup: CDR1 SGHTA, CDR2 FQGNSA. Here the CDR3 reads CASSLVAGPEAAFF. The CDR3 region has the DNA TGTGCCAGCAGCTTAGTAGCGGGGCCCGAAGCGGCTTTCTTT.

This clonotype was detected once. The chain uses TRBV20-1 and TRBJ2-1, with 11 bases lining up with TRBD2. Germline V CDR1 and CDR2: DFQATT, SNEGSKA (reference sequence). The CDR3 extends over 20 amino acids. J was trimmed by 5 bases and V by 3 bases; bases with no gene match: 21. The CDR3 spells CSARKYRGLVLAGDDNEQFF. DNA for the CDR3: TGCAGTGCTAGGAAATACAGGGGACTCGTACTAGCGGGGGACGACAATGAGCAGTTCTTC.

In this sample, this clonotype turned up a few times. The chain joins TRBV4-1 to TRBJ1-1, with D maybe TRBD1 (5 bases). Germline V gene sequence: CDR1 MGHRA, CDR2 YSYEKL. This CDR3 has 15 amino acids. With 1 base removed from V and 4 bases from J, the gap between germline ends came to 13 bases. The CDR3 protein is CASSQVRGSATEAFF. The DNA of the CDR3 is TGCGCCAGCAGCCAAGTTCGGGGGTCGGCCACTGAAGCTTTCTTT.

V and J are TRBV7-9 and TRBJ2-5; D ambiguous. V was pared by 4 bases and J by 6 bases, with 9 bases between. This CDR3 is built from 12 residues. Germline assignment: CDR1 SEHNR and CDR2 FQNEAQ (reference sequence). The DNA of the CDR3 is TGTGCCAGCAGCTCCGAGCTGAAGACCCAGTACTTC. It codes for CASSSELKTQYF.

With regard to this clonotype: Its ends do not fully match the called genes, so a read error is possible. This sequence joins TRBV14 and TRBJ1-2; a possible D gene is TRBD1 (5 bases). This CDR3 is built from 16 residues. Germline loops: CDR1 SGHDN, CDR2 FVKESK. The CDR3 nucleotides are TGTGCCAACAGCCAAGAGCATTGGGGGTTTAACTATGGCTACACCTTC. Translated: CANSQEHWGFNYGYTF.

This clonotype was seen many times. The rearrangement uses TRBV7-6 and TRBJ2-7, with TRBD2 as a possible D gene (6 bases). The germline V gene has CDR1 SGHVS and CDR2 FNYEAQ. The CDR3 length is 13 residues. The V end lost 0 bases, the J end lost 5 bases, and 8 bases lay between the germline ends. The DNA of the CDR3 is TGTGCCAGCAGCTTAGCGCGGGGCCACGAGCAGTACTTC. The encoded protein is CASSLARGHEQYF. The full variable domain, its missing parts supplied by reference TRBV7-6 and TRBJ2-7, is GAGVSQSPRYKVTKRGQDVALRCDPISGHVSLYWYRQALGQGPEFLTYFNYEAQQDKSGLPNDRFSAERPEGSISTLTIQRTEQRDSAMYRCASSLARGHEQYFGPGTRLTVT.

CDR3 bases: TGCGCCAGCAGCCAAGATCAGGGACTAGAGTCTGGGAATGAGCAGTTCTTC. Translating it yields CASSQDQGLESGNEQFF. The V gene is TRBV4-1, the J gene TRBJ2-1; 8 bases are shared with TRBD2. Germline V gives CDR1 MGHRA, CDR2 YSYEKL. CDR3 size: 17 residues. Trimming at V came to 0 bases and at J to 7 bases, leaving 11 bases not matched to a gene.

V usage is TRBV24-1 and J usage is TRBJ2-2; no definite D call. The CDR3 contains 13 residues. The germline CDR1 and CDR2 sequences are KGHDR and SFDVKD. V gave up 11 bases and J gave up 0 bases, with 9 bases separating them. Here the CDR3 DNA reads TGTGCCAAGCACGGGCCGAACACCGGGGAGCTGTTTTTT. Protein: CAKHGPNTGELFF.

V is TRBV29-1 and J is TRBJ1-1, with D perhaps TRBD1 (5 bases). This CDR3 has 15 amino acids. The germline V gene has CDR1 SQVTM and CDR2 ANQGSEA. V lost 7 bases and J 3 bases, leaving 21 bases between the germline ends. In nucleotides, the CDR3 is TGCAGCGCCCGGGGGACGAGGGGCGCCGACACTGAAGCTTTCTTT. As protein: CSARGTRGADTEAFF.

This clonotype was seen a single time. This chain connects TRBV6-1 to TRBJ2-7; a weak D match, TRBD1 (6 bases). Deletions cut 10 bases from V and 1 base from J, with 14 bases between. This CDR3 region has 13 residues. Germline values: CDR1 MNHNS, CDR2 SASEGT. The CDR3 nucleotides read TGTGCCAACAACTGGGGGACATCCTACGAGCAGTACTTC. Its translation is CANNWGTSYEQYF.

This clonotype has just a few counts. The rearrangement links TRBV24-1 to TRBJ1-5; D not resolved. The CDR3 has 14 amino acids. Germline loops: CDR1 KGHDR, CDR2 SFDVKD. V was trimmed by 6 bases and J by 0 bases, leaving 8 bases between them. CDR3: CATSSGYSNQPQHF. DNA for the CDR3: TGTGCCACCAGTAGCGGGTATAGCAATCAGCCCCAGCATTTT.

The chain employs TRBV7-9 and TRBJ2-6; 7 bases are shared with TRBD1. The V gene end was trimmed by 3 bases and the J gene end by 4 bases; junction bases not matched to a gene: 15. Germline lookup yields CDR1 SEHNR and CDR2 FQNEAQ (reference sequence). The CDR3 has 19 amino acids. The CDR3 region has the DNA TGTGCCAGCAGCTTCCCCGGGGACAGACCTCAGGGCGGGGCCAACGTCCTGACTTTC. Protein: CASSFPGDRPQGGANVLTF.

In this sample, this clonotype turned up a few times. The chain links TRBV6-1 to TRBJ1-1; 8 bases line up with TRBD1. Looked up from germline, CDR1 is MNHNS and CDR2 is SASEGT. This CDR3 is 14 amino acids long. The junction had 6 bases not matched to a gene; V was cut back by 5 bases and J by 4 bases. CDR3 DNA: TGTGCCAGCAGTTACGGGGACAGGTCCACTGAAGCTTTCTTT. It is translated as CASSYGDRSTEAFF.

This clonotype has just a few counts. The chain couples TRBV15 to TRBJ2-5; 11 nucleotides agree with TRBD2. Germline values: CDR1 LNHNV, CDR2 YYDKDF (reference sequence). This CDR3 has 20 residues. V was clipped by 5 bases and J by 1 base; unmatched bases: 18. The CDR3 nucleotides read TGTGCCACCAGCGCTCGGCCTGGCGGGCTAGCGGGGGGCTTCCAAGAGACCCAGTACTTC. The encoded protein is CATSARPGGLAGGFQETQYF.

This clonotype was seen repeatedly, ten times or more. The chain joins TRBV7-2 to TRBJ1-2; no clear D gene. CDR1 is SGHTA and CDR2 is FQGNSA in the germline V gene. The CDR3 has 12 amino acids. The germline V and J ends were trimmed by 5 bases and 4 bases, with 8 bases remaining between them. CDR3 loop: CASSQNGYGYTF. The DNA of the CDR3 is TGTGCCAGCAGCCAGAATGGCTATGGCTACACCTTC. Drawing the rest from reference TRBV7-2 and TRBJ1-2, the complete variable domain is GAGVSQSPSNKVTEKGKDVELRCDPISGHTALYWYRQSLGQGLEFLIYFQGNSAPDKSGLPSDRFSAERTGGSVSTLTIQRTQQEDSAVYLCASSQNGYGYTFGSGTRLTVV.

The chain uses TRBV6-1 and TRBJ2-1; TRBD2 agrees at 7 bases. Germline CDR1 and CDR2: MNHNS and SASEGT. Germline trimming cut 6 bases from V and 0 bases from J; bases unmatched to any gene: 11. The CDR3 consists of 17 residues. CDR3 coding DNA: TGTGCCAGCAGCCTTTGGGGAGCGGGGTCCTCCTACAATGAGCAGTTCTTC. Protein: CASSLWGAGSSYNEQFF.